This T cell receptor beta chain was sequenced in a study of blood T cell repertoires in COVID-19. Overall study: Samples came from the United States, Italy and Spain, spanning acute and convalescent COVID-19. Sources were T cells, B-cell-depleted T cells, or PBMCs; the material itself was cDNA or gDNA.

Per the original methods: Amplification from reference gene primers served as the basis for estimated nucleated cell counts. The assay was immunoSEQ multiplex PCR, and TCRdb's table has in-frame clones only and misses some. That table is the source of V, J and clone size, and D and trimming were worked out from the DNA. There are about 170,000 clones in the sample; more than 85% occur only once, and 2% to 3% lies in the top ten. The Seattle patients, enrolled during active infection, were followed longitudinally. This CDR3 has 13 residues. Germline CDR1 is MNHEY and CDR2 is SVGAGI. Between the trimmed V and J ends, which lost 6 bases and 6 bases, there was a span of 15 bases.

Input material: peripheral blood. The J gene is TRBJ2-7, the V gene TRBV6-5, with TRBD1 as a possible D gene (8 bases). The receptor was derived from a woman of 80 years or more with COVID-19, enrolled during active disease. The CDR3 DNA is TGTGCCAGCAGCACAGGGGGGGGGCTCGAGCAGTACTTC. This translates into CASSTGGGLEQYF.